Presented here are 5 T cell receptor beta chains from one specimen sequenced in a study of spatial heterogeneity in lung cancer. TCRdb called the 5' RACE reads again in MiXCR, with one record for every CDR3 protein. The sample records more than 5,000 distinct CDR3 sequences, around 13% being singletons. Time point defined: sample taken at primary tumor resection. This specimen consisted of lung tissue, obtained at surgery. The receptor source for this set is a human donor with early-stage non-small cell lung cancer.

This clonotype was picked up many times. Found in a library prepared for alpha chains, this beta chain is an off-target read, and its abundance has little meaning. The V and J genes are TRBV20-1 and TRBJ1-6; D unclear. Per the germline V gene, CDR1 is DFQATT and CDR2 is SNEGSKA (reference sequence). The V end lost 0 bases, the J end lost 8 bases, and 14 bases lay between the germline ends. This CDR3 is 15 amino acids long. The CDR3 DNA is TGCAGTGCTAGAGACCCCGGAGGTGGGGATTCACCCCTCCACTTT. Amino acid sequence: CSARDPGGGDSPLHF.

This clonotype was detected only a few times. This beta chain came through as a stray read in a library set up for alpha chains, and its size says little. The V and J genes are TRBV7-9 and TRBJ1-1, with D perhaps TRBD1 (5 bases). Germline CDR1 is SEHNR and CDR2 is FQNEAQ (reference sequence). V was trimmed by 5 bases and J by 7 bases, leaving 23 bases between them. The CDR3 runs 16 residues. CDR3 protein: CASSHPGPRGNFEAFF. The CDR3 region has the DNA TGTGCCAGCAGCCACCCGGGGCCCCGGGGAAATTTTGAAGCTTTCTTT.

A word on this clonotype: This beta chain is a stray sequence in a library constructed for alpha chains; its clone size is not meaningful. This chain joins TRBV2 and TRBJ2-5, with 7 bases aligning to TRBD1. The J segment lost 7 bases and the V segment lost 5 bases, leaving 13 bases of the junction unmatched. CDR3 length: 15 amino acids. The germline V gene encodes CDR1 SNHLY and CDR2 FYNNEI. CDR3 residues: CASSLLGDSRGTQYF. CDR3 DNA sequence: TGTGCCAGCAGTCTCCTCGGGGACAGCCGCGGGACCCAGTACTTC.

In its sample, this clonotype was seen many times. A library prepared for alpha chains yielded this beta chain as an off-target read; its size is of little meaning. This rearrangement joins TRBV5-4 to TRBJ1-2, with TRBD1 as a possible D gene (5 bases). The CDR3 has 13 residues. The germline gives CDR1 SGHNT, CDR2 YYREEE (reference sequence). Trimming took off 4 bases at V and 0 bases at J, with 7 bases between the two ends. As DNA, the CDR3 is TGTGCCAGCAGCGGGGACTCTAACTATGGCTACACCTTC. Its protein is CASSGDSNYGYTF.

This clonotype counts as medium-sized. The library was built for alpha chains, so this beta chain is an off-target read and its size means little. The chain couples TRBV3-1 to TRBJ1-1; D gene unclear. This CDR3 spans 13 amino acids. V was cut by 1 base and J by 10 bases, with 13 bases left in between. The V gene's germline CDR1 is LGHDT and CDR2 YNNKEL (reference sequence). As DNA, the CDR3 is TGTGCCAGCAGCCAAGTAGAGGGCTCGGGAGCTTTCTTT. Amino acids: CASSQVEGSGAFF.